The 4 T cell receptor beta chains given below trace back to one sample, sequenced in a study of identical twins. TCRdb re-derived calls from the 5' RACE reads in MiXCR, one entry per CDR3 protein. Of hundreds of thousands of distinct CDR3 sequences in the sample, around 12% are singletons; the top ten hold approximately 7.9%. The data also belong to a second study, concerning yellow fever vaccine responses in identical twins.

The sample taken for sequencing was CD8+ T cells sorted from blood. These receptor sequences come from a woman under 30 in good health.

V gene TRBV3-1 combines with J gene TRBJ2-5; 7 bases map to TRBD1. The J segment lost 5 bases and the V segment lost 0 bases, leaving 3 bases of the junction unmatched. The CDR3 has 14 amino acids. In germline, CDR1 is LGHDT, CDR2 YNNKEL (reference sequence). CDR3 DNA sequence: TGTGCCAGCAGCCAAGAACAGGGGTTGGAGACCCAGTACTTC. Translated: CASSQEQGLETQYF.

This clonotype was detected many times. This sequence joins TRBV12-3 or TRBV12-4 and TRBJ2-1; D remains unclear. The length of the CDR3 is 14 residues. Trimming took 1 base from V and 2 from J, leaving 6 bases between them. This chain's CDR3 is CASSLVGTYNEQFF. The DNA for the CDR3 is TGTGCCAGCAGTTTAGTTGGGACCTACAATGAGCAGTTCTTC.

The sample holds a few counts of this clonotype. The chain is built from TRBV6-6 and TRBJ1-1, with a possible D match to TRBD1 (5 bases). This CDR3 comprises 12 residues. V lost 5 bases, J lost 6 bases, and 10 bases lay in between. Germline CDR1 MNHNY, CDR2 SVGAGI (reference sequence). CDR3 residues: CASSGTWPEAFF. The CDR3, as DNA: TGTGCCAGCAGTGGGACGTGGCCTGAAGCTTTCTTT.

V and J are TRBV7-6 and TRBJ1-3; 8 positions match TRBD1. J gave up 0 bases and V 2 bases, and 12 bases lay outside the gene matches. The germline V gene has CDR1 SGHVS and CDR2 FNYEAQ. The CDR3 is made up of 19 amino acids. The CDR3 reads CASSLLAGQDLNSGNTIYF. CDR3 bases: TGTGCCAGCAGCTTATTGGCGGGACAGGATCTAAACTCTGGAAACACCATATATTTT.